These 30 T cell receptor beta chains were sequenced from one sample in a study of T cells in tuberculosis. Time point given: new active TB diagnosis, blood taken before or within 7 days of starting treatment. Clones were read by immunoSEQ multiplex PCR, and TCRdb kept only the in-frame ones, dropping some. The sample consists of approximately 22,000 clones, around 85% of them appearing once. This specimen consisted of PBMCs, obtained at tuberculosis diagnosis. The receptors shown here come from an adult with tuberculosis.

V gene TRBV27 combines with J gene TRBJ1-2; D is uncertain. Germline CDR1 and CDR2: MNHEY and SMNVEV (reference sequence). The CDR3 sequence is 13 residues long. The V gene lost 5 bases and the J gene lost 5 bases, with 12 bases spanning the gap. The CDR3 sequence is CASSPDGLYGYTF. CDR3 nucleotide sequence: TGTGCCAGCAGTCCGGACGGACTTTATGGCTACACCTTC.

This chain joins TRBV5-1 and TRBJ1-1, with 8 bases that match TRBD1. From germline, CDR1 is SGHRS and CDR2 YFSETQ. Unmatched junction bases numbered 4, after V lost 4 bases and J lost 5 bases. This CDR3 has 13 amino acids. CDR3 nucleotides: TGCGCCAGCAGCGGCACAGGGGGGACTGAAGCTTTCTTT. It specifies CASSGTGGTEAFF.

The chain joins TRBV2 to TRBJ1-6; D remains ambiguous. The V gene lost 7 bases and the J gene lost 7 bases, with 20 bases spanning the gap. Germline CDR1 is SNHLY and CDR2 is FYNNEI. The length of the CDR3 is 16 residues. CDR3: CASILVRVNGNSPLHF. The DNA for the CDR3 is TGTGCCAGCATCCTAGTTAGAGTAAACGGGAATTCACCCCTCCACTTT.

The chain couples TRBV6-5 to TRBJ2-1; 9 nucleotides match TRBD2. The V gene end was trimmed by 6 bases and the J gene end by 8 bases; junction bases not matched to a gene: 8. The germline gives CDR1 MNHEY, CDR2 SVGAGI. This CDR3 region has 14 residues. The CDR3 nucleotides read TGTGCCAGCAGCGGGCGGGGGGGCCTGGATGAGCAGTTCTTC. Its protein product is CASSGRGGLDEQFF.

This clone appeared once. The V gene is TRBV6-5, the J gene TRBJ2-7; D may be TRBD1 (5 bases). V shed 2 bases and J shed 7 bases, with 12 bases lying between them. The CDR3 is made up of 13 amino acids. Germline loops: CDR1 MNHEY, CDR2 SVGAGI. The CDR3, as DNA: TGTGCCAGCAGTTACGACAGTACATATGAGCAGTACTTC. Its protein is CASSYDSTYEQYF.

This chain links TRBV5-1 with TRBJ1-5; the D is unclear. The ends were cut back, 4 bases at V and 2 bases at J, with 10 bases in the middle. CDR3 size: 14 residues. Germline-derived CDR1 and CDR2 are SGHRS and YFSETQ. The DNA for the CDR3 is TGCGCCAGCAGCGCGGAGGGTGGCAATCAGCCCCAGCATTTT. Amino acids: CASSAEGGNQPQHF. The full variable domain, its missing parts supplied by reference TRBV5-1 and TRBJ1-5, is KAGVTQTPRYLIKTRGQQVTLSCSPISGHRSVSWYQQTPGQGLQFLFEYFSETQRNKGNFPGRFSGRQFSNSRSEMNVSTLELGDSALYLCASSAEGGNQPQHFGDGTRLSIL.

This clone was counted a few times. This rearrangement joins TRBV6-1 to TRBJ2-2, with a possible D match to TRBD1 (6 bases). Germline V gene sequence: CDR1 MNHNS, CDR2 SASEGT. The CDR3 covers 13 residues. V was shortened by 8 bases and J by 4 bases, with 11 bases between the two germline ends. The CDR3 DNA is TGTGCCAGCCAAGGACAGCGCACCGGGGAGCTGTTTTTT. It is translated as CASQGQRTGELFF.

The rearrangement joins TRBV14 to TRBJ1-1, with 7 bases identical to TRBD1. The CDR3 loop spans 15 amino acids. Germline-derived CDR1 and CDR2 are SGHDN and FVKESK. Germline trimming cut 4 bases from V and 7 bases from J; bases unmatched to any gene: 12. CDR3 amino acids: CASSPLGQALYEAFF. Written as DNA, the CDR3 is TGTGCCAGCAGCCCACTCGGACAGGCCCTCTATGAAGCTTTCTTT.

The rearrangement uses TRBV27 and TRBJ2-7, with 7 bases lining up with TRBD2. Trimming took 4 bases from V and 4 from J; bases not matched to a gene: 4. This CDR3 is built from 13 residues. Germline V CDR1 and CDR2: MNHEY, SMNVEV (reference sequence). The CDR3 DNA is TGTGCCAGCAGTTGGGGGGGAAGATACGAGCAGTACTTC. Protein sequence: CASSWGGRYEQYF.

V usage is TRBV4-3 and J usage is TRBJ2-6; D call uncertain. The CDR3 is 20 amino acids. Between the trimmed V and J ends, which lost 0 bases and 5 bases, there was a span of 23 bases. Germline-derived CDR1 and CDR2 are LGHNA and YSLEER. This CDR3 is CASSQDPGSSSLRWANVLTF. The CDR3 DNA sequence: TGCGCCAGCAGCCAAGATCCCGGGTCCTCATCTCTGCGTTGGGCCAACGTCCTGACTTTC.

J is TRBJ2-2 and V is TRBV18; D call uncertain. CDR1 is KGHSH and CDR2 is LQKENI in the germline V gene. Trimming cost V 2 bases and J 6 bases, with 7 bases left between them. The length of the CDR3 is 13 residues. The CDR3 bases are TGTGCCAGCTCACCATATTATTCCGGGGAGCTGTTTTTT. Translated, it gives CASSPYYSGELFF. The whole variable domain, filled in from reference TRBV18 and TRBJ2-2, reads NAGVMQNPRHLVRRRGQEARLRCSPMKGHSHVYWYRQLPEEGLKFMVYLQKENIIDESGMPKERFSAEFPKEGPSILRIQQVVRGDSAAYFCASSPYYSGELFFGEGSRLTVL.

The chain employs TRBV2 and TRBJ1-1, with 9 bases fitting TRBD1. Trimming removed 6 bases from V and 5 bases from J; junction bases left unmatched: 4. The CDR3 contains 13 residues. CDR1 is SNHLY and CDR2 is FYNNEI in the germline V gene. The CDR3 reads CASRLTGGTEAFF. Here the CDR3 DNA reads TGTGCCAGCAGATTGACAGGGGGTACTGAAGCTTTCTTT.

The V call is TRBV4-3, the J call TRBJ2-1; a possible D gene is TRBD1 (6 bases). The CDR3 runs 15 residues. V shed 4 bases and J shed 4 bases, with 14 bases lying between them. Germline V gives CDR1 LGHNA, CDR2 YSLEER. CDR3 DNA: TGCGCCAGCAGCCGTCTCGAGGGGGATTACAATGAGCAGTTCTTC. It specifies CASSRLEGDYNEQFF.

The table lists this clone with a count of one. The chain employs TRBV18 and TRBJ2-7; no clear D. CDR1 and CDR2 from the germline V gene are KGHSH and LQKENI. V gave up 3 bases and J gave up 2 bases, with 11 bases separating them. The CDR3 spans 14 residues. CDR3 amino acids: CASSPRLVPYEQYF. For the CDR3, the DNA is TGTGCCAGCTCACCCCGGCTAGTCCCCTACGAGCAGTACTTC. The whole variable domain, filled in from reference TRBV18 and TRBJ2-7, reads NAGVMQNPRHLVRRRGQEARLRCSPMKGHSHVYWYRQLPEEGLKFMVYLQKENIIDESGMPKERFSAEFPKEGPSILRIQQVVRGDSAAYFCASSPRLVPYEQYFGPGTRLTVT.

V gene TRBV28 combines with J gene TRBJ1-4, with TRBD1 as a possible D gene (5 bases). This CDR3 region has 16 residues. Trimming removed 0 bases at V and 0 bases at J, with 8 bases between. Per the germline V gene, CDR1 is MDHEN and CDR2 is SYDVKM. The CDR3 region is CASSLWGGATNEKLFF. CDR3 DNA: TGTGCCAGCAGTTTATGGGGGGGAGCAACTAATGAAAAACTGTTTTTT.

In this sample, this clone turned up once. The V gene is TRBV7-9, the J gene TRBJ1-1; 7 positions match TRBD1. The CDR3 is 12 residues long. Germline-derived CDR1 and CDR2 are SEHNR and FQNEAQ (reference sequence). Germline trimming cut 7 bases from V and 6 bases from J; bases unmatched to any gene: 5. CDR3 bases: TGTGCCAGCACCACAGGGGACGCTGAAGCTTTCTTT. This translates into CASTTGDAEAFF.

CDR3 in amino acids: CAISYRDSYYEQYF. The CDR3 DNA reads TGTGCCATCAGTTACCGGGACAGTTACTACGAGCAGTACTTC. The rearrangement uses TRBV10-3 and TRBJ2-7; 7 bases agree with TRBD1. The CDR3 runs to 14 residues. The V and J ends lost 5 bases and 3 bases, in that order; junction bases with no gene match: 7. Germline CDR1 ENHRY, CDR2 SYGVKD.

CDR3 sequence reads: CASSWPIEAGSTDTQYF. The CDR3, as DNA: TGCGCCAGCAGCTGGCCCATCGAGGCGGGGAGCACAGATACGCAGTATTTT. The chain joins TRBV5-1 to TRBJ2-3, with D possibly matching TRBD2 (6 bases). The V end was cut by 3 bases, the J end by 0 bases, with 17 bases between. The CDR3 sequence is 17 residues long. In germline, CDR1 is SGHRS, CDR2 YFSETQ.

This chain uses TRBV2 with TRBJ2-1, with 9 bases lining up with TRBD2. The CDR3 runs to 18 residues. J gave up 0 bases and V 7 bases, and 13 bases lay outside the gene matches. Per germline, CDR1 SNHLY and CDR2 FYNNEI. The CDR3 region is CASNPVSGSGNSYNEQFF. CDR3 bases: TGTGCCAGCAACCCAGTTAGCGGGAGTGGTAACTCCTACAATGAGCAGTTCTTC.

The chain combines TRBV14 with TRBJ2-5; D perhaps matches TRBD1 (6 bases). CDR3 length: 14 amino acids. The V and J ends lost 2 bases and 5 bases respectively, with 12 bases between them. Germline-derived CDR1 and CDR2 are SGHDN and FVKESK. CDR3 sequence (DNA): TGTGCCAGCAGCCAATGGGGGCTCAGGGAGACCCAGTACTTC. It codes for CASSQWGLRETQYF.

This chain connects TRBV19 to TRBJ1-6; perhaps TRBD1 as D (5 bases). This CDR3 comprises 15 residues. Germline-derived CDR1 and CDR2 are LNHDA and SQIVND (reference sequence). The V end lost 7 bases, the J end lost 5 bases, and 15 bases lay between the germline ends. This chain's CDR3 is CASTPAGLDNSPLHF. The DNA of the CDR3 is TGTGCCAGTACTCCTGCAGGGTTAGATAATTCACCCCTCCACTTT.

The rearrangement uses TRBV28 and TRBJ2-7; perhaps TRBD2 as D (5 bases). V shed 6 bases and J shed 0 bases, with 18 bases lying between them. In germline, CDR1 is MDHEN, CDR2 SYDVKM. This CDR3 is built from 16 residues. CDR3 loop: CASSLLGKQSSYEQYF. The CDR3 DNA is TGTGCCAGCAGCCTCCTCGGGAAACAGAGCTCCTACGAGCAGTACTTC.

This clone was detected once. This chain connects TRBV29-1 to TRBJ2-1; D possibly corresponds to TRBD1 (5 bases). The ends were cut back, 1 base at V and 3 bases at J, with 10 bases in the middle. This CDR3 region has 14 residues. CDR1 is SQVTM and CDR2 is ANQGSEA in the germline V gene. The CDR3 spells CSVEGLDSYNEQFF. The DNA of the CDR3 is TGCAGCGTTGAAGGTCTCGACAGCTACAATGAGCAGTTCTTC.

The rearrangement uses TRBV25-1 and TRBJ2-7, with a tentative D call TRBD1 (6 bases). Trimming stripped 1 base from V and 2 bases from J, with 12 bases between. The CDR3 has 15 amino acids. Germline CDR1 reads MGHDK; CDR2 reads SYGVNS. CDR3 nucleotide sequence: TGTGCCAGCAGTGAATCCCAGGGGTTGCCCTACGAGCAGTACTTC. Protein: CASSESQGLPYEQYF.

This sequence joins TRBV27 and TRBJ1-1, with 10 bases fitting TRBD1. Germline CDR1 and CDR2: MNHEY and SMNVEV (reference sequence). CDR3 size: 17 residues. J lost 4 bases, V lost 4 bases, and 12 bases had no gene match. The chain's CDR3 is CASSSGSLGTGATEAFF. For the CDR3, the DNA is TGTGCCAGCAGTTCAGGATCCCTTGGGACAGGGGCCACTGAAGCTTTCTTT.

This chain joins TRBV5-4 and TRBJ2-7; 10 positions agree with TRBD2. Germline V CDR1 and CDR2: SGHNT, YYREEE (reference sequence). With 4 bases clipped from V and 1 base from J, the junction kept 8 bases outside the gene matches. CDR3 size: 16 residues. This CDR3 reads CASSPKTSGLSYEQYF. CDR3 in DNA: TGTGCCAGCAGCCCAAAGACTAGCGGGCTATCCTACGAGCAGTACTTC.

The rearrangement joins TRBV11-2 to TRBJ2-7; 7 nucleotides line up with TRBD1. Germline values: CDR1 SGHAT, CDR2 FQNNGV. The junction had 8 bases not matched to a gene; V was cut back by 3 bases and J by 3 bases. The CDR3 is 15 residues long. Written as DNA, the CDR3 is TGTGCCAGCAGCTTCGACGGGACAGAGTACTACGAGCAGTACTTC. Translation gives CASSFDGTEYYEQYF.

The rearrangement links TRBV5-6 to TRBJ2-2; D gene uncertain. V was pared by 4 bases and J by 6 bases, with 16 bases between. Germline loops: CDR1 SGHDT, CDR2 YYEEEE. CDR3 size: 15 residues. As DNA, the CDR3 is TGTGCCAGCAGCCTACTGGCGGTTGGGTCCGGGGAGCTGTTTTTT. As protein: CASSLLAVGSGELFF.

The chain carries TRBV30 and TRBJ2-1; TRBD1 is a possible D gene (6 bases). The germline gives CDR1 GTSNPN, CDR2 SVGIG (reference sequence). CDR3 length: 15 amino acids. V was shortened by 5 bases and J by 7 bases, with 21 bases between the two germline ends. This CDR3 reads CAWFKPGDRRNEQFF. The CDR3 DNA reads TGTGCCTGGTTTAAGCCAGGGGACCGTAGAAATGAGCAGTTCTTC. Full variable domain (outside the CDR3, taken from reference TRBV30 and TRBJ2-1): SQTIHQWPATLVQPVGSPLSLECTVEGTSNPNLYWYRQAAGRGLQLLFYSVGIGQISSEVPQNLSASRPQDRQFILSSKKLLLSDSGFYLCAWFKPGDRRNEQFFGPGTRLTVL.

This clone appeared once. V and J are TRBV7-9 and TRBJ1-2, with 7 bases that match TRBD1. The CDR3 spans 15 residues. The trim removed 4 bases at V and 12 bases at J, leaving 17 bases unmatched. The V gene's germline CDR1 is SEHNR and CDR2 FQNEAQ (reference sequence). The CDR3, as DNA: TGTGCCAGCAGCTCCCAAAATCAGGGGGTCTCGGTCCACACCTTC. Translated: CASSSQNQGVSVHTF.